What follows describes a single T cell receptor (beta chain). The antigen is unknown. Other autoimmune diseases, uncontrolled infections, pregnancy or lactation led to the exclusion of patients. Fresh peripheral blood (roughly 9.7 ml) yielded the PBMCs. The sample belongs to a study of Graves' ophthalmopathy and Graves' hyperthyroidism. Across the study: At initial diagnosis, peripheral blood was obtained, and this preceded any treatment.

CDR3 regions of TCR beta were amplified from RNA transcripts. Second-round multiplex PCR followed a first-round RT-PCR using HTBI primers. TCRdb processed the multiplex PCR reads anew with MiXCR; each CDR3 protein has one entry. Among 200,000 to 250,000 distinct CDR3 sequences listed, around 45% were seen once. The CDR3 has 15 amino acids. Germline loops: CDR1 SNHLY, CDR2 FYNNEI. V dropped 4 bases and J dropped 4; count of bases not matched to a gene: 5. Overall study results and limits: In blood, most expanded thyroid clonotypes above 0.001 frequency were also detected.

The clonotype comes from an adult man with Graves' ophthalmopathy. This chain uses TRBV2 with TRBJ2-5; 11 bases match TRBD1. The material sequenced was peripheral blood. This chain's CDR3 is CASSADRGRRETQYF. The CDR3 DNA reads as TGTGCCAGCAGTGCGGACAGGGGGCGCCGAGAGACCCAGTACTTC.